This is a list of T cell receptor beta chains from one sample in a study of identical twins. TCRdb analysed the 5' RACE reads with MiXCR anew, one entry per CDR3 protein. This sample yields under 900,000 distinct CDR3 sequences, of which more than 9% are seen a single time; around 1.6% belongs to the top ten. These same data were also listed under a study on yellow fever vaccine responses in identical twins.

Source material: PBMCs. Receptors were obtained from a woman aged 18-29 years in good health. Both conserved end residues are part of each CDR3. A D gene is named only where the DNA matches it firmly. Only some rows state a clone size, as once, few, many or a class for expanded clones.

TRBJ1-4	few	-	TRBV24-1	CATKGPNEKLFF	TGTGCCACCAAGGGGCCTAATGAAAAACTGTTTTTT
TRBJ2-7	-	TRBD2	TRBV25-1	CASRPGLADYEQYF	TGTGCCAGCAGACCGGGACTAGCGGACTACGAGCAGTACTTC
TRBJ1-5	few	TRBD1	TRBV29-1	CSVVWDRGNQPQHF	TGCAGCGTTGTTTGGGACAGGGGAAATCAGCCCCAGCATTTT
TRBJ1-1	-	-	TRBV29-1	CSVERGDGAFF	TGCAGCGTTGAAAGGGGCGACGGAGCTTTCTTT
TRBJ2-5	many	TRBD2	TRBV5-1	CASSPGTSGGHETQYF	TGCGCCAGCAGCCCCGGGACTAGCGGGGGGCACGAGACCCAGTACTTC
TRBJ1-2	few	-	TRBV5-1	CASSPDTSYGYTF	TGCGCCAGCAGCCCCGATACGAGCTATGGCTACACCTTC
TRBJ2-6	many	-	TRBV5-1	CASSLVGANVLTF	TGCGCCAGCAGCTTGGTTGGGGCCAACGTCCTGACTTTC
TRBJ2-3	few	TRBD2	TRBV7-8	CASSSPSSGGTDTQYF	TGTGCCAGCAGCTCCCCATCTAGCGGGGGCACAGATACGCAGTATTTT
TRBJ1-2	-	-	TRBV27	CASRNYENRNYGYTF	TGTGCCAGCAGAAATTACGAAAACAGAAACTATGGCTACACCTTC
TRBJ1-2	-	-	TRBV19	CASAGSRGYTF	TGTGCCAGCGCAGGGTCGCGGGGCTACACCTTC
TRBJ2-2	few	-	TRBV5-1	CASSLKGGPNTGELFF	TGCGCCAGCAGCTTAAAAGGGGGGCCGAACACCGGGGAGCTGTTTTTT
TRBJ2-5	-	-	TRBV3-1	CASRGSSATQETQYF	TGTGCCAGCCGGGGTTCTAGCGCGACCCAAGAGACCCAGTACTTC
TRBJ2-7	-	-	TRBV20-1	CSASLYSDSYEQYF	TGCAGTGCTAGTTTGTACTCAGACTCCTACGAGCAGTACTTC
TRBJ2-7	many	-	TRBV4-1	CASSLQDSYEQYF	TGCGCCAGCAGCCTACAGGATTCCTACGAGCAGTACTTC
TRBJ2-5	-	-	TRBV5-4	CASSDGTQQETQYF	TGTGCCAGCAGCGACGGGACCCAGCAGGAGACCCAGTACTTC
TRBJ2-1	-	-	TRBV28	CASSSGPPGDKFF	TGTGCCAGCAGTTCAGGACCTCCAGGGGACAAGTTCTTC
TRBJ2-7	-	-	TRBV20-1	CSAGTTLGYEQYF	TGCAGTGCCGGGACCACCCTTGGCTACGAGCAGTACTTC
TRBJ2-7	few	TRBD2	TRBV10-3	CATGTMEEQYF	TGTGCCACTGGGACTATGGAAGAGCAGTACTTC
TRBJ2-1	many	-	TRBV5-1	CASSSSGWRHNEQFF	TGCGCCAGCAGCTCCTCCGGATGGCGCCACAATGAGCAGTTCTTC
TRBJ2-3	-	TRBD2	TRBV20-1	CSAITSGGASSTDTQYF	TGCAGTGCCATCACTAGCGGGGGGGCGTCTAGCACAGATACGCAGTATTTT
TRBJ2-5	many	TRBD2	TRBV9	CASSVGTSGAIQETQYF	TGTGCCAGCAGCGTAGGGACTAGCGGGGCTATCCAAGAGACCCAGTACTTC
TRBJ2-2	-	TRBD2	TRBV2	CASRERELNTGELFF	TGTGCCAGCAGGGAGCGGGAATTGAACACCGGGGAGCTGTTTTTT
TRBJ2-3	few	-	TRBV6-1	CASSPFLVSTDTQYF	TGTGCCAGCAGCCCCTTTTTGGTTAGCACAGATACGCAGTATTTT
TRBJ1-6	few	-	TRBV11-2	CASSLEPGRNSPLHF	TGTGCCAGCAGCTTGGAACCGGGACGGAATTCACCCCTCCACTTT
TRBJ2-2	few	-	TRBV20-1	CSASRTLANTGELFF	TGCAGTGCTAGCAGGACACTCGCGAACACCGGGGAGCTGTTTTTT
TRBJ1-2	few	TRBD1	TRBV12-3/TRBV12-4	CASSHDRGLSYGYTF	TGTGCCAGCAGCCATGACAGGGGGCTGAGCTATGGCTACACCTTC
TRBJ2-1	few	-	TRBV7-2	CASSLGMGTYNEQFF	TGTGCCAGCAGCTTAGGGATGGGTACCTACAATGAGCAGTTCTTC
TRBJ2-2	-	-	TRBV20-1	CSASGTKNTGELFFF	-
TRBJ2-3	-	-	TRBV20-1	CSAKAVDTQYF	TGCAGTGCCAAGGCTGTAGATACGCAGTATTTT
TRBJ2-1	many	-	TRBV5-1	CASSLGGGYNEQFF	TGTGCCAGCAGCTTGGGTGGGGGGTACAATGAGCAGTTCTTC
TRBJ1-3	-	-	TRBV11-2	CASSFSGEGGNTIYF	TGTGCCAGCAGCTTTTCGGGGGAAGGTGGAAACACCATATATTTT
TRBJ1-5	few	TRBD1	TRBV12-3/TRBV12-4	CASSPRDRPQRPQHF	TGTGCCAGCAGCCCGCGGGACAGGCCACAGAGGCCCCAGCATTTT
TRBJ1-5	few	-	TRBV5-1	CASSLFLSNQPQHF	TGCGCCAGCAGCCTGTTTTTGAGCAATCAGCCCCAGCATTTT
TRBJ2-5	few	-	TRBV12-3/TRBV12-4	CASSLANGGAWGETQYF	TGTGCCAGCAGTTTAGCAAATGGTGGGGCCTGGGGAGAGACCCAGTACTTC
TRBJ2-4	few	-	TRBV18	CASSPIDPGIQYF	TGTGCCAGCTCACCTATTGACCCGGGCATTCAGTACTTC
TRBJ1-4	few	TRBD1	TRBV29-1	CSVQRTGSEKLFF	TGCAGCGTCCAAAGGACAGGGAGTGAAAAACTGTTTTTT
TRBJ1-4	-	-	TRBV7-6	CASSLGNINEKLFF	TGTGCCAGCAGCTTGGGCAACATTAATGAAAAACTGTTTTTT
TRBJ2-7	many	-	TRBV6-2/TRBV6-3	CASSYDSMGEQYF	TGTGCCAGCAGTTATGACTCGATGGGTGAGCAGTACTTC
TRBJ2-4	many	TRBD1	TRBV9	CASSRTGTENIQYF	TGTGCCAGCAGCCGGACCGGGACAGAAAACATTCAGTACTTC
TRBJ1-4	many	-	TRBV10-3	CAISESGGSNEKLFF	TGTGCCATCAGTGAGTCGGGGGGCTCTAATGAAAAACTGTTTTTT
TRBJ1-5	many	-	TRBV12-3/TRBV12-4	CASSAGSHNQPQHF	TGTGCCAGCAGTGCAGGGTCCCACAATCAGCCCCAGCATTTT
TRBJ2-3	-	TRBD2	TRBV20-1	CSARLQSGGIIATDTQYF	TGCAGTGCTAGACTACAGAGCGGGGGGATAATTGCCACAGATACGCAGTATTTT
TRBJ2-1	many	-	TRBV12-3/TRBV12-4	CASTHRPTNEQFF	TGTGCCAGCACCCACCGCCCGACCAATGAGCAGTTCTTC
TRBJ2-2	few	TRBD2	TRBV7-9	CASSSGNTNTGELFF	TGTGCCAGCAGTAGCGGGAACACGAACACCGGGGAGCTGTTTTTT
TRBJ2-3	-	-	TRBV20-1	CSASERAADTQYF	TGCAGTGCTAGCGAAAGAGCGGCAGATACGCAGTATTTT
TRBJ2-6	few	-	TRBV24-1	CATSPREAGANVLTF	TGTGCCACCAGCCCCAGGGAGGCTGGGGCCAACGTCCTGACTTTC
TRBJ2-3	-	-	TRBV12-3/TRBV12-4	CASRDLSTDTQYF	TGTGCCAGCAGGGACTTATCCACAGATACGCAGTATTTT
TRBJ2-2	few	TRBD2	TRBV24-1	CATSGVGSGANTGELFF	TGTGCCACCAGTGGGGTCGGTAGCGGGGCGAACACCGGGGAGCTGTTTTTT
TRBJ2-7	few	TRBD2	TRBV5-1	CASSLEAGVKYF	TGCGCCAGCAGCTTGGAAGCGGGAGTTAAGTACTTC
TRBJ1-1	-	TRBD1	TRBV6-1	CASSARTGLSTEAFF	TGTGCCAGCAGTGCCAGGACAGGGCTGAGCACTGAAGCTTTCTTT
TRBJ1-1	-	-	TRBV7-8	CASSLVVRGGEAFF	TGTGCCAGCAGCTTAGTGGTTAGGGGAGGTGAAGCTTTCTTT
TRBJ1-5	-	TRBD1	TRBV6-1	CASSLLQGDNQPQHF	TGTGCCAGCAGTCTATTACAGGGGGACAATCAGCCCCAGCATTTT
TRBJ2-1	-	-	TRBV6-5	CASSYRGAGNNEQFF	TGTGCCAGCAGCTACCGGGGGGCAGGAAACAATGAGCAGTTCTTC
TRBJ2-2	few	-	TRBV2	CASSHKDTGELFF	TGTGCCAGCAGTCACAAGGATACCGGGGAGCTGTTTTTT
TRBJ2-2	-	-	TRBV6-2/TRBV6-3	CASSTFTGFRNTGELFF	TGTGCCAGCAGTACGTTTACGGGTTTTCGGAACACCGGGGAGCTGTTTTTT